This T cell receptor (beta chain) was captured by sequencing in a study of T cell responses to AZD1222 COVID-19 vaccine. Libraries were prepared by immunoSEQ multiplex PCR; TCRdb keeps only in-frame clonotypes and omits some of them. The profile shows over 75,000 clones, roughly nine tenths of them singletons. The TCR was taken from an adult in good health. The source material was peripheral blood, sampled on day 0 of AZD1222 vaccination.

CDR3 bases: TGCGCCAGCAGGGGGGACACTGAAGCTTTCTTT. Translating gives CASRGDTEAFF. The V gene is TRBV5-1, the J gene TRBJ1-1; a weak D match, TRBD1 (5 bases). Trimming cost V 5 bases and J 3 bases, with 5 bases left between them. CDR1 and CDR2 from the germline V gene are SGHRS and YFSETQ. This CDR3 spans 11 amino acids.